The TCR beta chain under discussion was sequenced for a study of human T cells and chemical hapten exposure. Time point meaning: patch test 2, 6 weeks after DPC sensitization. Treatment of the sample: therapeutic diphenylcyclopropenone sensitization with weekly scalp DPC. TCRdb reanalysed the RACE reads using MiXCR and keeps one entry per CDR3 protein. Here the sample spans tens of thousands of distinct CDR3 sequences, under 13% being singletons. Comment on this clonotype: Its antigen remains unknown.

Study-level results: Patch test scores rose with PT1 expanded TCR counts, a positive correlation. There was no change with DPC sensitization in TCRs above 1 in 1000 frequency. Among expanded TCRs, significantly more large CDR3 similarity clusters formed than among controls.

The CDR3 contains 15 residues. The junction had 7 bases not matched to a gene; V was cut back by 0 bases and J by 6 bases. Germline loops: CDR1 SGDLS, CDR2 YYNGEE. Sequenced material: whole blood, taken in connection with sensitization to the hapten diphenylcyclopropenone (DPC). This receptor was identified in a woman aged 50 to 60 with alopecia areata. Some clones in this sample may be carry-over from other donors' samples. The chain couples TRBV9 to TRBJ2-7; 9 nucleotides agree with TRBD1. Here the CDR3 DNA reads TGTGCCAGCAGCGTAGCGGGGACAGGGATATCCGAGCAGTACTTC. Its translation is CASSVAGTGISEQYF.